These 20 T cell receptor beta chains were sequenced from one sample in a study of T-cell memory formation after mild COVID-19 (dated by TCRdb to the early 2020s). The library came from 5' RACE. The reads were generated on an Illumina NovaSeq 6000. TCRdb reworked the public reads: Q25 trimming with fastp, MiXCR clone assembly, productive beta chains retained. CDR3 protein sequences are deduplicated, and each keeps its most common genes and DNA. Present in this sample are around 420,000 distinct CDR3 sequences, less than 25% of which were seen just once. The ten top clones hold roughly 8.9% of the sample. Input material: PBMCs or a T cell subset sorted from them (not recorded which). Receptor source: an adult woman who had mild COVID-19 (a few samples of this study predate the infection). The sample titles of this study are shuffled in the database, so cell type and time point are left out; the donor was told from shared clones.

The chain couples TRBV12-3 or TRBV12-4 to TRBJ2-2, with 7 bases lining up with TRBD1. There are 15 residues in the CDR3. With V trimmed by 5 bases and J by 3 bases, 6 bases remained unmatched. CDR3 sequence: CASSVGTAYTGELFF. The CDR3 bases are TGTGCCAGCAGTGTCGGGACAGCCTACACCGGGGAGCTGTTTTTT.

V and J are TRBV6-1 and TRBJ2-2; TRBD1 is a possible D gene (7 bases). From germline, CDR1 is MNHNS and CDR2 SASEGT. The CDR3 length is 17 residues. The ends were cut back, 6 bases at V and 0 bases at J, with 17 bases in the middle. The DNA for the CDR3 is TGTGCCAGCAGGAAGGGCGCGGGGACAGCGAACACCGGGGAGCTGTTTTTT. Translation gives CASRKGAGTANTGELFF.

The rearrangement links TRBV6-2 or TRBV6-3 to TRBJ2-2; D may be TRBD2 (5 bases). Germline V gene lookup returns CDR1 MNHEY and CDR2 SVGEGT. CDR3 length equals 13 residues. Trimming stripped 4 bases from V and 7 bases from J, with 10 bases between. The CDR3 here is CASSLRVYGELFF. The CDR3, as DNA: TGTGCCAGCAGTTTGCGGGTGTACGGGGAGCTGTTTTTT.

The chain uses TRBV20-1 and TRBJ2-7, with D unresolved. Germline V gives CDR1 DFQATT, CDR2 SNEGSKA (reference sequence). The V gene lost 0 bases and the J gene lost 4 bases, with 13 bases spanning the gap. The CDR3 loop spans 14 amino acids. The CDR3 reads CSARDFQVGYEQYF. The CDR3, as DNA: TGCAGTGCTAGAGATTTCCAGGTCGGATACGAGCAGTACTTC.

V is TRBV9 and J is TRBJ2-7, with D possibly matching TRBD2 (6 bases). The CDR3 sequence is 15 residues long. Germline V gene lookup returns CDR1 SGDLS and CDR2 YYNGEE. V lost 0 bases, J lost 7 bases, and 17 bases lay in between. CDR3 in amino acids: CASSVDLGGNEEQYF. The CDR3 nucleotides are TGTGCCAGCAGCGTAGACCTTGGAGGGAACGAGGAGCAGTACTTC.

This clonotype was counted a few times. The CDR3 DNA reads as TGCGCCAGCAGCCAAGATGTGGTGAAAGCAGGGCGCCTCTCTGGGGCCAACGTCCTGACTTTC. Protein product: CASSQDVVKAGRLSGANVLTF. The chain combines TRBV4-1 with TRBJ2-6, with D tentatively TRBD1 (5 bases). Germline V gene data show CDR1 as MGHRA and CDR2 as YSYEKL. The CDR3 extends over 21 amino acids. The V end lost 0 bases, the J end lost 0 bases, and 21 bases lay between the germline ends.

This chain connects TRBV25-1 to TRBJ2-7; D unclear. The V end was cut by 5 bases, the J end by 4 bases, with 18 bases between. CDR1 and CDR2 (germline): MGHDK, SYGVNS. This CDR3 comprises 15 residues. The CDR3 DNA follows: TGTGCCAGCAGTACGTCCGCGGACGGAGCTTACGAGCAGTACTTC. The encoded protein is CASSTSADGAYEQYF.

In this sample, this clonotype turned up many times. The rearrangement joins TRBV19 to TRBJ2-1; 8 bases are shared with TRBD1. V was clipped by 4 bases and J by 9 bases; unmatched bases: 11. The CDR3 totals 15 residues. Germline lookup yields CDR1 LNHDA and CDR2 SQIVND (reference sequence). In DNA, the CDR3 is TGTGCCAGTAGTAGTTCGACGGACAGGGTTGGTGAGCAGTTCTTC. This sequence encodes CASSSSTDRVGEQFF.

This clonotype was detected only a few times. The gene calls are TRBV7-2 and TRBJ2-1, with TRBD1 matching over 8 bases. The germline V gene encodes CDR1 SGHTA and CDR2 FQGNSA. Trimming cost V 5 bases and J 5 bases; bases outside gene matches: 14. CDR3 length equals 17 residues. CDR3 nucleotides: TGTGCCAGCAGCACAGGGGGGTTGGGGAGATTAAACAATGAGCAGTTCTTC. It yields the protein CASSTGGLGRLNNEQFF. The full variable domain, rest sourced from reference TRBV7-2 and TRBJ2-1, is GAGVSQSPSNKVTEKGKDVELRCDPISGHTALYWYRQSLGQGLEFLIYFQGNSAPDKSGLPSDRFSAERTGGSVSTLTIQRTQQEDSAVYLCASSTGGLGRLNNEQFFGPGTRLTVL.

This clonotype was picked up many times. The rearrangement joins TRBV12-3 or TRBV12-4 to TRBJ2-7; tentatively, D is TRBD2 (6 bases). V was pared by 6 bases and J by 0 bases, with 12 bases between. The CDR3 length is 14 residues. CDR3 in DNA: TGTGCCAGCAGCTTACTCGGGAGCTCCTACGAGCAGTACTTC. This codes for CASSLLGSSYEQYF.

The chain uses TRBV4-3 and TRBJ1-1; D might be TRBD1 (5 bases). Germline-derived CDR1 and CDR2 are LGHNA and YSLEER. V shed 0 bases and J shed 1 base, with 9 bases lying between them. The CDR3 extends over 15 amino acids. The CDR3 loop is CASSQDWTPNTEAFF. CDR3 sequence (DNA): TGCGCCAGCAGCCAAGATTGGACACCGAACACTGAAGCTTTCTTT.

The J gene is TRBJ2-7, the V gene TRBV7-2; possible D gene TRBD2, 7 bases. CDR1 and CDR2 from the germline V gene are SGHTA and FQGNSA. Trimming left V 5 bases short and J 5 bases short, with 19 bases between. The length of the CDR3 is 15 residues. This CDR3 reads CASSKLGRGSDEQYF. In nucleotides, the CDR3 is TGTGCCAGCAGCAAACTGGGGAGGGGGTCCGACGAGCAGTACTTC.

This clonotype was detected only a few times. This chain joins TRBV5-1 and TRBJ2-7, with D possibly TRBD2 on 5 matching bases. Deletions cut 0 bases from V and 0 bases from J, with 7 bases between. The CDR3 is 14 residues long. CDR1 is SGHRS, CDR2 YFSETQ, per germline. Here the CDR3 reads CASSLELGSYEQYF. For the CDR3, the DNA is TGCGCCAGCAGCTTGGAACTAGGCTCCTACGAGCAGTACTTC.

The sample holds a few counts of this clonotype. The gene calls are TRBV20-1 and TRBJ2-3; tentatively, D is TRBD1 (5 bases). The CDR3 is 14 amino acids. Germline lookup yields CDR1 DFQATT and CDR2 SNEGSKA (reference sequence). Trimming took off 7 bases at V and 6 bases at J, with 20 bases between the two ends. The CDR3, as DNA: TGCAGTGTGACGGACACCCCGGTTGGGGATACGCAGTATTTT. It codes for CSVTDTPVGDTQYF.

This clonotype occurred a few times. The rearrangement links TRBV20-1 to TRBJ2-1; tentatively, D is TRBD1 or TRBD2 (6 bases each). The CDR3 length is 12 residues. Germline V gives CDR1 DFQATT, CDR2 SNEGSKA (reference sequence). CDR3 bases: TGCGCTCTATTCGGGGGCCGCAATGAGCAGTTCTTC. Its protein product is CALFGGRNEQFF.

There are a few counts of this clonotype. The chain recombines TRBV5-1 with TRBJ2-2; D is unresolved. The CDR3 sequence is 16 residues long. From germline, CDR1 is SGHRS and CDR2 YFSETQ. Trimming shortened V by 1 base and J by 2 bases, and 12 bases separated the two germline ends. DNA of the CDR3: TGCGCCAGCAGCTTGTACACCTGGGATAACACCGGGGAGCTGTTTTTT. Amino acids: CASSLYTWDNTGELFF. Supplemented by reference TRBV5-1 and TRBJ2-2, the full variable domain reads KAGVTQTPRYLIKTRGQQVTLSCSPISGHRSVSWYQQTPGQGLQFLFEYFSETQRNKGNFPGRFSGRQFSNSRSEMNVSTLELGDSALYLCASSLYTWDNTGELFFGEGSRLTVL.

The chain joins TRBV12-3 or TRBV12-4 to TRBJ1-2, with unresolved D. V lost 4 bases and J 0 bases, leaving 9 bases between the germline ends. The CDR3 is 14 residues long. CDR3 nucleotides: TGTGCCAGCAGTTCTTTAACAACTAACTATGGCTACACCTTC. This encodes CASSSLTTNYGYTF.

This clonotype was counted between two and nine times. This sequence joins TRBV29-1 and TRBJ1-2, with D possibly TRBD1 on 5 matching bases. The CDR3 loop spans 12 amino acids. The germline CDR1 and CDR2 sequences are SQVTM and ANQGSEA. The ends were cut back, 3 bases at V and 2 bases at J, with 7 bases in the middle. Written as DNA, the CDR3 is TGCAGCGTTGACGAGGGGAACTATGGCTACACCTTC. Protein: CSVDEGNYGYTF.

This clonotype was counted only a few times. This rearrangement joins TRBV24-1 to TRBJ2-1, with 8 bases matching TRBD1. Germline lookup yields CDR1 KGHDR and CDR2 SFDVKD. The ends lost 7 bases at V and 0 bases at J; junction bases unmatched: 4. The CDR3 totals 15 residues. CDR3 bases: TGTGCCACCAGCTGGACAGGGAACTCCTACAATGAGCAGTTCTTC. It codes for CATSWTGNSYNEQFF.

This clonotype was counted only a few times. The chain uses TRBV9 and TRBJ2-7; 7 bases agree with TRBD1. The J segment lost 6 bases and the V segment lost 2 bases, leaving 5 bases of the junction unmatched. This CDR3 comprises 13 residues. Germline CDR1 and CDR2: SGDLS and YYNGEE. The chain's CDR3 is CASSVGDSGEQYF. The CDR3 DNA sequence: TGTGCCAGCAGCGTGGGGGACAGCGGCGAGCAGTACTTC.